The rows below give T cell receptor beta chains drawn from one sample of a study of blood T cell repertoires in COVID-19. Libraries were prepared by immunoSEQ multiplex PCR; TCRdb keeps only in-frame clonotypes and omits some of them. The repertoire consists of some 330,000 clones, with just over 85% occurring once and the leading ten covering about 4.2%. Source material: PBMCs or T cells enriched from blood (not recorded which). The origin of the receptors is a man between 25 and 39 years old who had recovered from COVID-19. Both conserved end residues are part of each CDR3. D genes are given only for firm matches. Rows give clone size only sometimes, using once, few, many, or a class for an expanded clone.

cdr3_length clone_size d_call j_call v_call cdr3_nt cdr3_aa
13 NA NA TRBJ2-7 TRBV3-1/TRBV3-2 TGTGCCAGCAGCCATTCGTGGGAGTACGAGCAGTACTTC CASSHSWEYEQYF
16 NA TRBD1 TRBJ2-7 TRBV19 TGTGCCAGTAGTATAGACCTGGACAGGACCTACTACGAGCAGTACTTC CASSIDLDRTYYEQYF
19 once NA TRBJ2-2 TRBV19 TGTGCCAGTAGTATATCCCCGGAGCGGGCTCCCCGTGGTGCCGGGGAGCTGTTTTTT CASSISPERAPRGAGELFF
15 NA TRBD1 TRBJ1-2 TRBV5-6 TGTGCCAGCATTGGCTGGGACAGTCATGTCTATGGCTACACCTTC CASIGWDSHVYGYTF
15 NA TRBD1 TRBJ1-5 TRBV15 TGTGCCACCAGCGCCGACAGGGGAGTCAATCAGCCCCAGCATTTT CATSADRGVNQPQHF
15 NA TRBD2 TRBJ2-1 TRBV5-1 TGCGCCAGCAGCCTTGGGAGGGGATCTCGCAATGAGCAGTTCTTC CASSLGRGSRNEQFF
14 NA TRBD1 TRBJ2-5 TRBV2 TGTGCCAGCACCCTGACAGGGGACCAAGAGACCCAGTACTTC CASTLTGDQETQYF
17 NA TRBD1 TRBJ2-3 TRBV3-1/TRBV3-2 TGTGCCAGCAGCCCGTTTACCGGACAGGGTTTTCAAGATACGCAGTATTTT CASSPFTGQGFQDTQYF
16 once TRBD1 TRBJ2-2 TRBV25-1 TGTGCCAGCAGACACACAGGGGGCGGTATCACCGGGGAGCTGTTTTTT CASRHTGGGITGELFF
15 once NA TRBJ2-4 TRBV10-1 TGCGCCAGCAGTGGCCTATCCGACACCAAAAACATTCAGTACTTC CASSGLSDTKNIQYF
15 NA TRBD1 TRBJ1-5 TRBV19 TGTGCCAGTAGTATCAGCAGGGGGCAGGCTCAGCCCCAGCATTTT CASSISRGQAQPQHF
14 NA TRBD2 TRBJ2-1 TRBV3-1/TRBV3-2 TGTGCCAGCAGCCCCCGCGGGGGGCTTGATGAGCAGTTCTTC CASSPRGGLDEQFF
14 NA TRBD1 TRBJ1-1 TRBV9 TGTGCCAGCAGCTCCGACAGGGCCAACACTGAAGCTTTCTTT CASSSDRANTEAFF
13 NA NA TRBJ1-4 TRBV5-6 TGTGCCAGCAGCTTGGGCGCTAATGAAAAACTGTTTTTT CASSLGANEKLFF
14 NA NA TRBJ1-1 TRBV5-4 TGTGCCAGCAGCTTGGCCTTGGCGAACACTGAAGCTTTCTTT CASSLALANTEAFF
14 NA TRBD1 TRBJ1-5 TRBV5-1 TGCGCCAGCAGCGGGGGACAGAAAGGGGAGCCCCAGCATTTT CASSGGQKGEPQHF
14 few NA TRBJ1-5 TRBV2 TGTGCCAGCAGGGAACAGGGTGGCAATCAGCCCCAGCATTTT CASREQGGNQPQHF
13 NA NA TRBJ1-2 TRBV7-9 TGTGCCAGCAGCTCACAGGGAAACTATGGCTACACCTTC CASSSQGNYGYTF
15 NA NA TRBJ2-7 TRBV10-3 TGTGCCATCAGTGATATCCCGTCAGGGAATTTTGAGCAGTACTTC CAISDIPSGNFEQYF
17 NA NA TRBJ2-5 TRBV9 TGTGCCAGCAGCGTAGAGGAGGGCCTTTATGAAGGGGAGACCCAGTACTTC CASSVEEGLYEGETQYF
15 NA NA TRBJ2-1 TRBV11-3 TGTGCCAGCAGCTTAGGTAGGCGGGCAAGGGTTGAGCAGTTCTTC CASSLGRRARVEQFF
16 NA TRBD1 TRBJ1-4 TRBV5-8 TGTGCCAGCAGCTTGACAGGGGGGAGTACTAATGAAAAACTGTTTTTT CASSLTGGSTNEKLFF
16 NA TRBD2 TRBJ2-3 TRBV7-2 TGTGCCAGCAGCTCGACTAGCCTAACCACGGTAGATACGCAGTATTTT CASSSTSLTTVDTQYF
14 once NA TRBJ1-2 TRBV2 TGTGCCAGCACCCAACAGGGATGGTCGCATGGCTACACCTTC CASTQQGWSHGYTF
15 NA TRBD1 TRBJ1-2 TRBV10-1 TGCGCCAGCAGTGGTACCGGGACAGGGGTTCGTGGCTACACCTTC CASSGTGTGVRGYTF
15 NA TRBD2 TRBJ2-7 TRBV10-2 TGCGCCAGCAGTGAGGGGGGTGGGAGGGGATACGAGCAGTACTTC CASSEGGGRGYEQYF
14 NA TRBD2 TRBJ2-1 TRBV5-4 TGTGCCAGCAGCTTGGTAGGCGGGGGGACTGAGCAGTTCTTC CASSLVGGGTEQFF
14 NA NA TRBJ1-3 TRBV27 TGTGCCAGCAGTGGGTGGAGCTCTGGAAACACCATATATTTT CASSGWSSGNTIYF
17 NA TRBD2 TRBJ2-7 TRBV7-8 TGTGCCAGCAGCTTTGGGCTAGCGGGAGGGTTCTCCTACGAGCAGTACTTC CASSFGLAGGFSYEQYF